These T cell receptor beta chains were read from a single sample in a study of T cell responses to AZD1222 COVID-19 vaccine. The data were produced by immunoSEQ multiplex PCR, yet TCRdb's version contains in-frame clones alone and is incomplete. The sample consists of more than 80,000 clones, 75% to 95% of them appearing once. The specimen was peripheral blood, collected 28 days after the second AZD1222 dose. Source of these receptors: an adult who received the AZD1222 COVID-19 vaccine. Each CDR3 is given with its conserved first and last residue. D genes are given only for firm matches. Where a row states a size, it is once, few, many or the class of an expanded clone; other rows omit it.

V: TRBV3-1/TRBV3-2
size: once
D: .
J: TRBJ2-2
CDR3: CASSQDKPGELFF
DNA: TGTGCCAGCAGCCAAGATAAGCCCGGGGAGCTGTTTTTT

V: TRBV7-2
size: .
D: .
J: TRBJ2-7
CDR3: CASSWSYEQYF
DNA: TGTGCCAGCAGCTGGTCCTACGAGCAGTACTTC

V: TRBV27
size: once
D: .
J: TRBJ2-1
CDR3: CASRYYSNNEQFF
DNA: TGTGCCAGCAGATACTACTCGAACAATGAGCAGTTCTTC

V: TRBV7-2
size: .
D: .
J: TRBJ1-6
CDR3: CASSSLGGISSPLHF
DNA: TGTGCCAGCAGCTCTTTGGGGGGAATTAGTTCACCCCTCCACTTT

V: TRBV10-2
size: .
D: .
J: TRBJ1-1
CDR3: CASSDMGGGGTEAFF
DNA: TGCGCCAGCAGTGACATGGGGGGTGGGGGCACTGAAGCTTTCTTT

V: TRBV28
size: .
D: .
J: TRBJ1-1
CDR3: CASSLRQTPNTEAFF
DNA: TGTGCCAGCAGTCTCAGACAGACCCCGAACACTGAAGCTTTCTTT

V: TRBV10-3
size: .
D: .
J: TRBJ1-1
CDR3: CAISGASGARTEAFF
DNA: TGTGCCATCAGTGGGGCCTCGGGGGCCCGCACTGAAGCTTTCTTT

V: TRBV19
size: .
D: .
J: TRBJ1-5
CDR3: CASSQWEHQPQHF
DNA: TGTGCCAGTAGTCAGTGGGAGCATCAGCCCCAGCATTTT

V: TRBV9
size: once
D: .
J: TRBJ2-1
CDR3: CASSVEVANEQFF
DNA: TGTGCCAGCAGCGTAGAAGTAGCCAATGAGCAGTTCTTC

V: TRBV18
size: .
D: .
J: TRBJ2-3
CDR3: CASSLGLGTDTQYF
DNA: TGTGCCAGCTCACTTGGACTCGGCACAGATACGCAGTATTTT

V: TRBV5-1
size: .
D: .
J: TRBJ2-7
CDR3: CASSFEGREYEQSYF
DNA: TGCGCCAGCAGCTTTGAGGGACGGGAGTATGAGCAGTCGTACTTC

V: TRBV3-1/TRBV3-2
size: .
D: .
J: TRBJ1-4
CDR3: CASSQDPTNEKLFF
DNA: TGTGCCAGCAGCCAAGATCCAACTAATGAAAAACTGTTTTTT

V: TRBV5-5
size: .
D: .
J: TRBJ2-7
CDR3: CASSLDGGGPGPTYEQYF
DNA: TGTGCCAGCAGCTTGGATGGGGGCGGGCCAGGGCCCACCTACGAGCAGTACTTC

V: TRBV4-2
size: .
D: .
J: TRBJ2-2
CDR3: CASSQDNRLIGGELFF
DNA: TGTGCCAGCAGCCAAGATAATCGGCTGATCGGAGGGGAGCTGTTTTTT

V: TRBV3-1/TRBV3-2
size: .
D: .
J: TRBJ1-1
CDR3: CASSQGANTEAFF
DNA: TGTGCCAGCAGCCAAGGGGCGAACACTGAAGCTTTCTTT

V: TRBV14
size: .
D: .
J: TRBJ2-7
CDR3: CASSQDLGSYEQYF
DNA: TGTGCCAGCAGCCAAGATTTGGGCAGCTACGAGCAGTACTTC

V: TRBV11-2
size: .
D: .
J: TRBJ2-2
CDR3: CASSFYFPGELFF
DNA: TGTGCCAGCAGCTTTTATTTTCCCGGGGAGCTGTTTTTT

V: TRBV5-1
size: .
D: .
J: TRBJ2-3
CDR3: CASSTSTEGTDTQYF
DNA: TGCGCCAGCAGCACGTCGACAGAGGGCACAGATACGCAGTATTTT

V: TRBV10-2
size: .
D: TRBD2
J: TRBJ2-7
CDR3: CATGLAPTREQYF
DNA: TGCGCCACCGGACTAGCGCCTACTAGGGAGCAGTACTTC

V: TRBV19
size: .
D: .
J: TRBJ1-1
CDR3: CASSPNSGSTEAFF
DNA: TGTGCCAGTAGTCCCAATTCGGGTAGCACTGAAGCTTTCTTT

V: TRBV7-9
size: .
D: TRBD1
J: TRBJ1-2
CDR3: CASSLGGHGTGHGYTF
DNA: TGTGCCAGCAGCTTGGGGGGGCACGGGACAGGGCATGGCTACACCTTC

V: TRBV4-1
size: .
D: .
J: TRBJ2-5
CDR3: CASSRLSGGGVTETQYF
DNA: TGCGCCAGCAGCCGTTTATCAGGAGGAGGAGTAACAGAGACCCAGTACTTC

V: TRBV2
size: .
D: .
J: TRBJ1-2
CDR3: CASSESGAVTNGYTF
DNA: TGTGCCAGCAGTGAATCCGGGGCGGTAACTAATGGCTACACCTTC

V: TRBV28
size: .
D: TRBD1
J: TRBJ1-5
CDR3: CASTRGWNQPQHF
DNA: TGTGCCAGCACCAGGGGGTGGAATCAGCCCCAGCATTTT

V: TRBV5-1
size: once
D: .
J: TRBJ2-7
CDR3: CASSLGGESSEQYF
DNA: TGCGCCAGCAGCTTGGGGGGAGAGAGTAGCGAGCAGTACTTC

V: TRBV11-1
size: .
D: .
J: TRBJ2-1
CDR3: CASSLTQDSYNEQFF
DNA: TGTGCCAGCAGCTTAACCCAGGACTCCTACAATGAGCAGTTCTTC

V: TRBV30
size: .
D: .
J: TRBJ2-7
CDR3: CAWSPTAGSYEQYF
DNA: TGTGCCTGGAGCCCGACAGCCGGCTCCTACGAGCAGTACTTC

V: TRBV19
size: once
D: TRBD2
J: TRBJ2-2
CDR3: CASSKTSGRSTTGELFF
DNA: TGTGCCAGTAGTAAAACTAGCGGGAGATCAACCACCGGGGAGCTGTTTTTT

V: TRBV28
size: .
D: TRBD2
J: TRBJ2-7
CDR3: CASSRLLAGAYEQYF
DNA: TGTGCCAGCAGCCGGTTACTAGCGGGAGCTTACGAGCAGTACTTC

V: TRBV19
size: .
D: .
J: TRBJ2-7
CDR3: CASSMIRGAYEQYF
DNA: TGTGCCAGTAGTATGATCAGGGGGGCTTACGAGCAGTACTTC